The rows below give T cell receptor beta chains drawn from one sample of a study of shared clonotypes between healthy human individuals. Some clones are missing from TCRdb's copy, which holds only in-frame ones; the method was immunoSEQ multiplex PCR. The repertoire includes around 700,000 clones, roughly 70% of them detected once, and 1.5% to 2% sits in the top ten. Sequencing used memory CD4+ T cells sorted from blood. All receptors come from a woman aged 25-40 years in good health. The conserved cysteine and the conserved F or W are not part of the CDR3 here. D genes are given only for firm matches. Clone size is shown for a subset of rows, as once, few, many or a class of expanded clone.

V | size | D | CDR3
TRBV27 | NA | NA | ASSGGHSYEQY
TRBV2 | NA | TRBD1 | ASSDQGASYGYT
TRBV6-5 | many | NA | ASSYSTGGGGTEAF
TRBV28 | once | NA | ASSPAGPANYGYT
TRBV27 | NA | TRBD1 | ASSFRGQGAFEQF
TRBV2 | NA | TRBD2 | ASTSQLAGVSSYEQY
TRBV7-2 | NA | NA | ASSLAPGRIQSYNEQF
TRBV19 | NA | TRBD2 | ASRRSGTRGLAGYNEQF
TRBV6-5 | NA | NA | ASSPLGAWGPEAF
TRBV10-3 | NA | TRBD2 | AISNPPGLGVYEQY
TRBV5-1 | NA | NA | ASSSDKTFPNEQF
TRBV5-1 | NA | TRBD2 | ASSPAGTSGYEQY
TRBV28 | NA | NA | ASNGRTVYSYEQY
TRBV29-1 | NA | TRBD2 | SAVTGGTSLADTQY
TRBV5-1 | few | NA | ASSPDSQNTEAF
TRBV19 | NA | NA | ASSGTWGTEAF
TRBV4-1 | NA | TRBD2 | ASSRPGRETYNEQF
TRBV27 | NA | TRBD2 | ASSGAFGRSPSGSSKPYEQY
TRBV30 | NA | TRBD2 | AWSDPRQTGSGNEQY
TRBV7-6 | NA | TRBD2 | ASSSTLGVLAGVSDTQY
TRBV7-2 | NA | NA | ASSPWGARETQY
TRBV25-1 | NA | TRBD2 | ASSGSGDSGANVLT
TRBV5-1 | NA | TRBD1 | ASSSGTGTF
TRBV10-3 | NA | TRBD2 | AISESRTSAYNEQF
TRBV7-8 | few | TRBD1 | ASSLESGQGNGGYT
TRBV15 | NA | NA | ATSRAMNSDSSYNEQF
TRBV28 | NA | NA | ASRYRQHTGELF
TRBV6-1 | NA | NA | ASTVSRSSYNEQF
TRBV2 | few | NA | ASSVRPEGNQPQH
TRBV29-1 | NA | TRBD1 | SVETQGSEQY
TRBV7-2 | NA | TRBD2 | ASSSPGLAGYVDTQY
TRBV18 | NA | NA | ASSPIDTQY
TRBV7-6 | NA | NA | ASSLGPGSSTDTQY
TRBV27 | NA | NA | ASRNTSWGRISEQY
TRBV7-2 | NA | TRBD1 | ASRGDSSSYEQY
TRBV10-2 | NA | NA | ASRDSASGNTIY
TRBV5-1 | NA | NA | ASSLGHLGANVLT
TRBV2 | NA | TRBD1 | ASSETTGDQPQH
TRBV10-2 | few | NA | ATRKGGTQNTGELF
TRBV2 | NA | NA | ASSYTIYEQY
TRBV7-9 | few | TRBD1 | ASSLLRDRANEKLF
TRBV2 | few | NA | ASSANYRVKGNTIY
TRBV5-1 | once | NA | ASSGGRASTDTQY
TRBV7-2 | NA | TRBD1 | ASSSDRARGGELF
TRBV28 | few | TRBD1 | ASSSGTGGEGEQF
TRBV6-1 | once | NA | ASTRVWEQY
TRBV11-2 | many | TRBD2 | ASSLAGGEQF
TRBV7-2 | NA | NA | ASSLALIYSGNTIY
TRBV5-1 | few | NA | ASSQRTSRGGELF